A single sample gave rise to the 18 T cell receptor beta chains below, sequenced in a study of shared clonotypes between healthy human individuals. Some clones are missing from TCRdb's copy, which holds only in-frame ones; the method was immunoSEQ multiplex PCR. The sample lists about 770,000 clones, roughly 72% occurring once. The sample taken for sequencing was memory CD4+ T cells sorted from blood. The subset is: CD45RA-negative fraction. The receptor source for this set is a young woman in good health.

The rearrangement joins TRBV6-1 to TRBJ1-5; D is perhaps TRBD1 (5 bases). V was clipped by 7 bases and J by 1 base, with 8 bases between them. CDR1 MNHNS and CDR2 SASEGT come from the germline V gene. This CDR3 is 13 amino acids long. The CDR3 loop is CASIRDSNQPQHF. The CDR3 bases are TGTGCCAGCATCCGGGACAGCAATCAGCCCCAGCATTTT.

CDR3 sequence (DNA): TGTGCCAGCAGTCCCCCAGGACCCGGGGAGCTGTTTTTT. This encodes CASSPPGPGELFF. The V call is TRBV6-1, the J call TRBJ2-2; D ambiguous. Germline V CDR1 and CDR2: MNHNS, SASEGT. The CDR3 totals 13 residues. Trimming stripped 5 bases from V and 6 bases from J, with 10 bases between.

At least ten counts were recorded for this clone. This rearrangement joins TRBV6-5 to TRBJ2-4, with a tentative D call TRBD1 (8 bases). This CDR3 comprises 14 residues. Germline values: CDR1 MNHEY, CDR2 SVGAGI. Trimming shortened V by 5 bases and J by 4 bases, and 12 bases separated the two germline ends. The CDR3 loop is CASSGGDRKNIQYF. Written as DNA, the CDR3 is TGTGCCAGCAGTGGGGGGGACAGGAAAAACATTCAGTACTTC.

The gene calls are TRBV2 and TRBJ2-1; the D is unclear. The germline CDR1 and CDR2 sequences are SNHLY and FYNNEI. Trimming removed 6 bases from V and 5 bases from J, with 14 bases in between. The CDR3 totals 14 residues. Written as DNA, the CDR3 is TGTGCCAGCAGCTCCAATGGATGGGACAATGAGCAGTTCTTC. This translates into CASSSNGWDNEQFF. Full variable domain (outside the CDR3, taken from reference TRBV2 and TRBJ2-1): EPEVTQTPSHQVTQMGQEVILRCVPISNHLYFYWYRQILGQKVEFLVSFYNNEISEKSEIFDDQFSVERPDGSNFTLKIRSTKLEDSAMYFCASSSNGWDNEQFFGPGTRLTVL.

The rearrangement joins TRBV5-1 to TRBJ2-5; D is unclear. Germline V gene sequence: CDR1 SGHRS, CDR2 YFSETQ. The CDR3 has 16 amino acids. Trimming stripped 0 bases from V and 0 bases from J, with 12 bases between. CDR3 nucleotides: TGCGCCAGCAGCTTGGGTCGGCGGCTCTACCAAGAGACCCAGTACTTC. Its translation: CASSLGRRLYQETQYF.

This clone has at least ten counts. The rearrangement links TRBV5-1 to TRBJ1-5; 8 bases agree with TRBD1. Germline loops: CDR1 SGHRS, CDR2 YFSETQ. The V gene end was trimmed by 3 bases and the J gene end by 7 bases; junction bases not matched to a gene: 6. The CDR3 has 14 residues. DNA for the CDR3: TGCGCCAGCAGCTACGGGACAGGTGGACAGCCCCAGCATTTT. Its translation is CASSYGTGGQPQHF.

The sample holds a few counts of this clone. V is TRBV16 and J is TRBJ1-5; D call uncertain. V lost 2 bases to trimming and J lost 0 bases, with 5 bases between them. CDR3 size: 14 residues. Germline V gene sequence: CDR1 KGHSY, CDR2 FQNENV. Here the CDR3 reads CASSQTNSNQPQHF. The CDR3 bases are TGTGCCAGCAGCCAAACTAATAGCAATCAGCCCCAGCATTTT.

This clone was recorded at least ten times. This CDR3 is also generated by other DNA sequences in the sample. This rearrangement joins TRBV27 to TRBJ2-3; D unresolved. CDR3 length: 12 residues. In germline, CDR1 is MNHEY, CDR2 SMNVEV (reference sequence). V lost 4 bases and J lost 1, with 3 bases in between. Here the CDR3 DNA reads TGTGCCAGCAGTTCCCGCACAGATACGCAGTATTTT. Protein product: CASSSRTDTQYF.

The V and J genes are TRBV6-6 and TRBJ1-3; no clear D gene. This CDR3 contains 13 residues. V dropped 1 base and J dropped 4 bases, with 5 bases sitting between them. CDR1 is MNHNY, CDR2 SVGAGI, per germline (reference sequence). The CDR3: CASSYYAGNTIYF. The CDR3 nucleotides are TGTGCCAGCAGTTACTATGCAGGAAACACCATATATTTT.

This clone was seen only a few times. This rearrangement joins TRBV5-1 to TRBJ1-4; D is unresolved. Trimming shortened V by 1 base and J by 8 bases, and 6 bases separated the two germline ends. Germline CDR1 is SGHRS and CDR2 is YFSETQ. The CDR3 runs to 12 residues. The CDR3 reads CASSLLGEKLFF. CDR3 bases: TGCGCCAGCAGCTTGTTAGGCGAAAAACTGTTTTTT.

This rearrangement joins TRBV7-2 to TRBJ1-5; D uncertain. The V and J ends lost 5 bases and 4 bases respectively, with 18 bases between them. CDR1 and CDR2 from the germline V gene are SGHTA and FQGNSA. The length of the CDR3 is 16 residues. CDR3 nucleotide sequence: TGTGCCAGCAGCGGAACAGCTACCTTACCTAATCAGCCCCAGCATTTT. The encoded protein is CASSGTATLPNQPQHF.

This clone has only a few counts. Other DNA sequences in the same sample also yield this CDR3. This sequence joins TRBV2 and TRBJ1-5; D gene uncertain. CDR1 is SNHLY and CDR2 is FYNNEI in the germline V gene. Between the trimmed V and J ends, which lost 5 bases and 0 bases, there was a span of 8 bases. The CDR3 spans 14 residues. The CDR3 coding sequence is TGTGCCAGCAGTCGGAGAAATAGCAATCAGCCCCAGCATTTT. Translation gives CASSRRNSNQPQHF. Based on the CDR3 plus reference TRBV2 and TRBJ1-5, the full variable domain is EPEVTQTPSHQVTQMGQEVILRCVPISNHLYFYWYRQILGQKVEFLVSFYNNEISEKSEIFDDQFSVERPDGSNFTLKIRSTKLEDSAMYFCASSRRNSNQPQHFGDGTRLSIL.

V is TRBV11-2 and J is TRBJ2-3, with D hard to call. V was shortened by 5 bases and J by 2 bases, with 20 bases between the two germline ends. The CDR3 consists of 17 residues. The germline V gene encodes CDR1 SGHAT and CDR2 FQNNGV. The CDR3 reads CASSRYTGGRVTDTQYF. CDR3 DNA sequence: TGTGCCAGCAGCCGATACACGGGTGGAAGGGTCACAGATACGCAGTATTTT.

The V call is TRBV18, the J call TRBJ2-7, with a weak D call TRBD1 (5 bases). The germline gives CDR1 KGHSH, CDR2 LQKENI. The CDR3 is 13 residues long. V lost 2 bases to trimming and J lost 2 bases, with 7 bases between them. CDR3 bases: TGTGCCAGCTCACCAGTGACAGCCTACGAGCAGTACTTC. Translated: CASSPVTAYEQYF.

The chain combines TRBV28 with TRBJ2-3; D may be TRBD1 or TRBD2 (6 bases each). The CDR3 is 13 residues long. The V end was cut by 5 bases, the J end by 8 bases, with 14 bases between. Germline CDR1 reads MDHEN; CDR2 reads SYDVKM. CDR3 in amino acids: CASSPAEGGTQYF. The CDR3 nucleotides read TGTGCCAGCAGTCCCGCGGAGGGGGGTACGCAGTATTTT.

The chain is built from TRBV7-8 and TRBJ2-2; 13 positions match TRBD2. The CDR3 sequence is 20 residues long. Germline V gene data show CDR1 as SGHVS and CDR2 as FQNEAQ. J gave up 1 base and V 2 bases, and 10 bases lay outside the gene matches. The CDR3 sequence: CASSLLYLGLAGENTGELFF. The CDR3 DNA sequence: TGTGCCAGCAGCTTACTATACCTCGGACTAGCGGGGGAGAACACCGGGGAGCTGTTTTTT.

The V gene is TRBV28, the J gene TRBJ1-2; D is possibly TRBD1 (5 bases). The CDR3 totals 13 residues. The germline V gene has CDR1 MDHEN and CDR2 SYDVKM. Trimming cost V 8 bases and J 2 bases, with 12 bases left between them. The CDR3 region has the DNA TGTGCCAGCTTCTCCGGACACAACTATGGCTACACCTTC. Encoded protein: CASFSGHNYGYTF.

V is TRBV16 and J is TRBJ1-5; 7 bases are shared with TRBD1. Germline CDR1 reads KGHSY; CDR2 reads FQNENV. The CDR3 covers 15 residues. The V segment lost 1 base and the J segment 5 bases; nucleotides outside the gene matches: 5. The CDR3 loop reads CASSQWEGAYQPQHF. The CDR3 DNA follows: TGTGCCAGCAGCCAATGGGAGGGGGCGTATCAGCCCCAGCATTTT.